This TCR beta chain was identified in a study of T-cell reconstitution after alpha-beta-depleted transplantation in children. CDR1 is MDHEN, CDR2 SYDVKM, per germline. The CDR3 loop spans 16 amino acids. V gave up 0 bases and J gave up 3 bases, with 15 bases separating them. Preparing the TCRbeta library involved the use of unique molecular identifiers. TCRdb processed the PCR reads anew with MiXCR; each CDR3 protein has one entry. The table has about a million distinct CDR3 sequences, about 29% seen once. This TCR was recovered from a boy younger than two who had a stem cell transplant for SCID, so the T cells may come from the graft donor. Sequenced here: PBMCs, mostly from graft donor cells, sampled 360 days after TCRalphabeta/CD19-depleted stem cell transplant. The chain joins TRBV28 to TRBJ2-7; either TRBD1 or TRBD2 may fit D (5 bases each). The CDR3 region has the DNA TGTGCCAGCAGTTTATGGCCTGGGGGTAAAGGCTACGAGCAGTACTTC. It specifies CASSLWPGGKGYEQYF.